The next 15 T cell receptor beta chains were all read from a single sample in a study of cytomegalovirus exposure and HLA in healthy donors. Data came from immunoSEQ multiplex PCR; TCRdb stores just in-frame clones and leaves some out. The top ten clones hold 12% of a sample with approximately 270,000 clones, 87% of them seen once. Specimen: PBMCs. The receptors come from a man in his late teens or twenties in good health and CMV-seropositive.

The chain carries TRBV7-9 and TRBJ2-2; 10 nucleotides match TRBD2. The CDR3 totals 16 residues. The germline V gene has CDR1 SEHNR and CDR2 FQNEAQ (reference sequence). V trimming: 5 bases; J trimming: 6 bases; junction bases outside the gene matches: 9. The CDR3 spells CASSPLAGVNSGELFF. CDR3 in DNA: TGTGCCAGCAGCCCGCTAGCGGGAGTGAATTCCGGGGAGCTGTTTTTT.

This rearrangement joins TRBV9 to TRBJ2-3; the D is unclear. Per the germline V gene, CDR1 is SGDLS and CDR2 is YYNGEE. V gave up 1 base and J gave up 0 bases, with 9 bases separating them. This CDR3 is 15 amino acids long. In nucleotides, the CDR3 is TGTGCCAGCAGCGTAACCCCAGAGAGCACAGATACGCAGTATTTT. This translates into CASSVTPESTDTQYF.

This clone came up many times. The chain is built from TRBV9 and TRBJ1-3; no firm D call. The V end lost 0 bases, the J end lost 2 bases, and 9 bases lay between the germline ends. The CDR3 covers 15 residues. Germline assignment: CDR1 SGDLS and CDR2 YYNGEE. CDR3 DNA sequence: TGTGCCAGCAGCGTAGTCGCGGGAGCTGGAAACACCATATATTTT. Its protein is CASSVVAGAGNTIYF.

The chain combines TRBV27 with TRBJ2-2; a possible D gene is TRBD1 (5 bases). The CDR3 length is 18 residues. Germline assignment: CDR1 MNHEY and CDR2 SMNVEV (reference sequence). V was pared by 0 bases and J by 0 bases, with 14 bases between. CDR3 nucleotides: TGTGCCAGCAGTTTATCGATTCAGGGCCTCACGAACACCGGGGAGCTGTTTTTT. Amino acid sequence: CASSLSIQGLTNTGELFF.

V usage is TRBV9 and J usage is TRBJ2-2; no clear D. The germline CDR1 and CDR2 sequences are SGDLS and YYNGEE. The CDR3 has 14 residues. V was cut by 0 bases and J by 4 bases, with 7 bases left in between. This CDR3 reads CASSVGGVTGELFF. As DNA, the CDR3 is TGTGCCAGCAGCGTAGGTGGGGTCACCGGGGAGCTGTTTTTT.

This clone has just one count. Other DNA sequences of this sample code for an identical CDR3. The chain joins TRBV6-5 to TRBJ2-7; 7 bases line up with TRBD1. Germline CDR1 MNHEY, CDR2 SVGAGI. This CDR3 is 13 amino acids long. The junction had 2 bases not matched to a gene; V was cut back by 0 bases and J by 6 bases. The CDR3 DNA reads as TGTGCCAGCAGTTACTCGAACAGGGGCGAGCAGTACTTC. It encodes CASSYSNRGEQYF.

This chain joins TRBV29-1 and TRBJ1-1; D is unclear. This CDR3 is built from 12 residues. Trimming stripped 5 bases from V and 0 bases from J, with 7 bases between. The V gene's germline CDR1 is SQVTM and CDR2 ANQGSEA. This chain's CDR3 is CSVSYLNTEAFF. DNA for the CDR3: TGCAGCGTTTCGTACTTGAACACTGAAGCTTTCTTT.

The chain employs TRBV7-3 and TRBJ1-1, with 9 bases lining up with TRBD1. V dropped 5 bases and J dropped 4; count of bases not matched to a gene: 5. In germline, CDR1 is SGHTA, CDR2 FQGTGA. The CDR3 extends over 14 amino acids. The CDR3 nucleotides are TGTGCCAGCAGCCTGCCGGGACAGGGCACTGAAGCTTTCTTT. It is translated as CASSLPGQGTEAFF. The full variable domain, completed using reference TRBV7-3 and TRBJ1-1, is GAGVSQTPSNKVTEKGKYVELRCDPISGHTALYWYRQSLGQGPEFLIYFQGTGAADDSGLPNDRFFAVRPEGSVSTLKIQRTERGDSAVYLCASSLPGQGTEAFFGQGTRLTVV.

The rearrangement joins TRBV6-6 to TRBJ1-1; perhaps TRBD1 as D (6 bases). Germline V gives CDR1 MNHNY, CDR2 SVGAGI (reference sequence). V lost 8 bases, J lost 6 bases, and 16 bases lay in between. The CDR3 contains 13 residues. The DNA for the CDR3 is TGTGCCAGCCAAAGTCAGGGGAAGTCTGAAGCTTTCTTT. This gives the protein CASQSQGKSEAFF.

The V gene is TRBV29-1, the J gene TRBJ1-4; D call uncertain. Germline V gives CDR1 SQVTM, CDR2 ANQGSEA. The length of the CDR3 is 13 residues. Between the trimmed V and J ends, which lost 7 bases and 5 bases, there was a span of 14 bases. The CDR3 sequence is CSAASQLNEKLFF. DNA of the CDR3: TGCAGCGCTGCCTCACAGCTAAATGAAAAACTGTTTTTT.

The CDR3 nucleotides read TGTGCCAGCAGTCCCGCAGGGGCTGGGGCCAACGTCCTGACTTTC. Its protein is CASSPAGAGANVLTF. This chain joins TRBV28 and TRBJ2-6; tentatively, D is TRBD1 (6 bases). Looked up from germline, CDR1 is MDHEN and CDR2 is SYDVKM. Trimming cost V 5 bases and J 2 bases, with 10 bases left between them. This CDR3 region has 15 residues.

The sample holds many counts of this clone. The J gene is TRBJ1-2, the V gene TRBV10-2; D call uncertain. The V end was cut by 8 bases, the J end by 3 bases, with 4 bases between. Germline CDR1 is WSHSY and CDR2 is SAAADI. CDR3 size: 10 residues. The CDR3 nucleotides are TGCGCCAGCGGTTACTATGGCTACACCTTC. Protein product: CASGYYGYTF.

This chain links TRBV4-2 with TRBJ2-5; TRBD1 agrees at 9 bases. Germline V CDR1 and CDR2: LGHNA, YNFKEQ. With V trimmed by 3 bases and J by 4 bases, 6 bases remained unmatched. CDR3 length equals 15 residues. The CDR3: CASSQNRGQGETQYF. DNA for the CDR3: TGTGCCAGCAGCCAGAACCGGGGACAGGGAGAGACCCAGTACTTC.

The V gene is TRBV27, the J gene TRBJ2-1; 8 bases match TRBD2. Germline loops: CDR1 MNHEY, CDR2 SMNVEV (reference sequence). This CDR3 has 16 amino acids. The J segment lost 0 bases and the V segment lost 5 bases, leaving 6 bases of the junction unmatched. CDR3 residues: CASSLSGTVSYNEQFF. CDR3 in DNA: TGTGCCAGCAGTCTTAGCGGGACCGTCTCCTACAATGAGCAGTTCTTC.

The genes are TRBV28 and TRBJ2-6; D may match TRBD1 or TRBD2 (5 bases each). V was cut by 7 bases and J by 4 bases, with 17 bases left in between. This CDR3 has 16 residues. CDR1 and CDR2 from the germline V gene are MDHEN and SYDVKM. The CDR3 nucleotides read TGTGCCAGCACCCGGGGTGGGGCCGGCGGGGCCAACGTCCTGACTTTC. Translated, it gives CASTRGGAGGANVLTF.